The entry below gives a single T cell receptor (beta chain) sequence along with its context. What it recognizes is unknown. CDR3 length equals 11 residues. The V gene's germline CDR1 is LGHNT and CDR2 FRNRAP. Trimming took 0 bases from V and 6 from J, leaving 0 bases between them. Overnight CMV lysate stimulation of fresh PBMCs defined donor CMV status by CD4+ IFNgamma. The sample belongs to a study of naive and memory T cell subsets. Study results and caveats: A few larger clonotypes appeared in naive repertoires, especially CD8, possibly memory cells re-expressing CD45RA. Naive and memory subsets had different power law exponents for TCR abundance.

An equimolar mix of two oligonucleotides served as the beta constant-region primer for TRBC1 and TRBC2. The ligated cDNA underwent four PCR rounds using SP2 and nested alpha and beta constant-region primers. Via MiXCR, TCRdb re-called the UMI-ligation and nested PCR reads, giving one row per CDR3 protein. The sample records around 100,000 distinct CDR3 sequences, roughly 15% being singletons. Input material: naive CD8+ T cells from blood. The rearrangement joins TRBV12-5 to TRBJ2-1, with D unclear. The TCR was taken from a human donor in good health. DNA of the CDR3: TGTGCTAGTGGTTTGGTCAATGAGCAGTTCTTC. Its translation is CASGLVNEQFF.